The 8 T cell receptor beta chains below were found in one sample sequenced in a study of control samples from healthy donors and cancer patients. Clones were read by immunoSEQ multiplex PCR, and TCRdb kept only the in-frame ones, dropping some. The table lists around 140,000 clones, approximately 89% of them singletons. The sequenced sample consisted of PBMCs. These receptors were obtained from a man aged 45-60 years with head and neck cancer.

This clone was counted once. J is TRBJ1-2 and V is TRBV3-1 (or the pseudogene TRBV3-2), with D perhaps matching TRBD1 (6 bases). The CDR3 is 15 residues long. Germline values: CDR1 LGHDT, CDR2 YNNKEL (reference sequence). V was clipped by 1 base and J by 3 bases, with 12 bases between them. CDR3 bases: TGTGCCAGCAGCCAAGGATGGGGGCAGTACTATGGCTACACCTTC. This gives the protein CASSQGWGQYYGYTF.

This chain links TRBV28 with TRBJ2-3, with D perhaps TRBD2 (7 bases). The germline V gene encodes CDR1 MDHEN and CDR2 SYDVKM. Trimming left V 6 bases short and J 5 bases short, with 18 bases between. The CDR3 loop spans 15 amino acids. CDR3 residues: CASSRGGGPRDTQYF. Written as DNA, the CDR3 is TGTGCCAGCAGCCGAGGGGGAGGGCCGAGAGATACGCAGTATTTT.

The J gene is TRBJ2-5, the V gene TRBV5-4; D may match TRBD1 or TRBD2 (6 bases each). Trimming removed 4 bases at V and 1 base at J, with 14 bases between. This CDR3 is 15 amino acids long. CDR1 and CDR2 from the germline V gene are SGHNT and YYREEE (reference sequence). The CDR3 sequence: CASSGNSGAQETQYF. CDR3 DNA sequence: TGTGCCAGCAGCGGAAATTCGGGGGCCCAAGAGACCCAGTACTTC.

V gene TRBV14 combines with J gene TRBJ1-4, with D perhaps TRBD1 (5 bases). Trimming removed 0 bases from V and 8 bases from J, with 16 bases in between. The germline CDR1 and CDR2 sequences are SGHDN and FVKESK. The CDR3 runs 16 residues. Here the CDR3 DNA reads TGTGCCAGCAGCCAAGATAAGGCAGGGAGGTTCGAAAAACTGTTTTTT. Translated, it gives CASSQDKAGRFEKLFF.

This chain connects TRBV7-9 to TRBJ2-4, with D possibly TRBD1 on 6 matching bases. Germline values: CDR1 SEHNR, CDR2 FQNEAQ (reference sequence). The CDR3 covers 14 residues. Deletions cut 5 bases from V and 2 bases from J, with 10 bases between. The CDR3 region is CASSPGDTKNIQYF. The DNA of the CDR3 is TGTGCCAGCAGCCCAGGGGACACCAAAAACATTCAGTACTTC.

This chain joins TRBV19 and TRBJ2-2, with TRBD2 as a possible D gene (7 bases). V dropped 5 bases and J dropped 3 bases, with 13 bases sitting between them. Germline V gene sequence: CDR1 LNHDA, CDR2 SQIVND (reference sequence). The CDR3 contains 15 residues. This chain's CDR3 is CASSLRGGYTGELFF. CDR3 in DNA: TGTGCCAGTAGTCTGAGGGGGGGATACACCGGGGAGCTGTTTTTT.

CDR3 nucleotide sequence: TGTGCCAGCAGTTACGACCAGAACAATGAGCAGTTCTTC. This gives the protein CASSYDQNNEQFF. The chain employs TRBV27 and TRBJ2-1; D remains unclear. V gave up 4 bases and J gave up 5 bases, with 9 bases separating them. There are 13 residues in the CDR3. CDR1 MNHEY and CDR2 SMNVEV come from the germline V gene (reference sequence).

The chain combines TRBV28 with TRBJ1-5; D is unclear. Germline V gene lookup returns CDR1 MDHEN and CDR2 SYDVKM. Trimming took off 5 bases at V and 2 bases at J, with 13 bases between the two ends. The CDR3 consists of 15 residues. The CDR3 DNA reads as TGTGCCAGCAGTACGCGCGGGGAGGGCAATCAGCCCCAGCATTTT. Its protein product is CASSTRGEGNQPQHF.